Below are 4 T cell receptor beta chains sequenced from a single sample in a study of cytomegalovirus exposure and HLA in healthy donors. The PCR was carried out with 60 Vbeta primers and 13 Jbeta primers. The data were produced by immunoSEQ multiplex PCR, yet TCRdb's version contains in-frame clones alone and is incomplete. The table has about 89,000 clones, under 80% seen once. What was sequenced was PBMCs. These receptors all come from a man aged 25 to 40 in good health and CMV-seropositive.

This clone occurred a few times. The V and J genes are TRBV6-4 and TRBJ2-6, with D tentatively TRBD2 (5 bases). Trimming cost V 3 bases and J 2 bases, with 8 bases left between them. This CDR3 has 15 amino acids. CDR1 MRHNA and CDR2 SNTAGT come from the germline V gene. This chain's CDR3 is CASSEDGTGANVLTF. The CDR3 DNA is TGTGCCAGCAGTGAAGACGGGACTGGGGCCAACGTCCTGACTTTC.

The chain couples TRBV11-1 to TRBJ1-6; the match to TRBD1 covers 11 bases. This CDR3 is 17 amino acids long. The V and J ends lost 5 bases and 7 bases, in that order; junction bases with no gene match: 10. The V gene's germline CDR1 is SGHAT and CDR2 FQDESV (reference sequence). The CDR3 sequence is CASSGTGGHAGNSPLHF. CDR3 sequence (DNA): TGTGCCAGCAGCGGGACAGGGGGTCACGCGGGGAATTCACCCCTCCACTTT.

V is TRBV7-6 and J is TRBJ2-6; 7 bases line up with TRBD1. The germline V gene encodes CDR1 SGHVS and CDR2 FNYEAQ. Unmatched junction bases numbered 2, after V lost 3 bases and J lost 0 bases. This CDR3 comprises 16 residues. In DNA form, the CDR3 reads TGTGCCAGCAGCTTGGGACAGCGCTCTGGGGCCAACGTCCTGACTTTC. Translating gives CASSLGQRSGANVLTF.

The gene calls are TRBV11-2 and TRBJ2-5; a possible D gene is TRBD2 (6 bases). Trimming cost V 1 base and J 1 base, with 13 bases left between them. The CDR3 has 16 amino acids. The V gene's germline CDR1 is SGHAT and CDR2 FQNNGV. The CDR3 DNA reads as TGTGCCAGCAGCTTAGTGGCGGGGAGTACCCAAGAGACCCAGTACTTC. Protein product: CASSLVAGSTQETQYF.